The following is a TCR beta chain sequence with its context. Its antigen is unidentified. In germline, CDR1 is SGDLS, CDR2 YYNGEE. Trimming stripped 3 bases from V and 3 bases from J, with 12 bases between. This CDR3 has 15 residues. The sample is drawn from a study of cytomegalovirus exposure and HLA in healthy donors. Broader study findings: Researchers reported in a later analysis that common viral pathogens appeared linked to several top clusters.

Use of 60 Vbeta and 13 Jbeta primers characterized the PCR. Profiling relied on immunoSEQ multiplex PCR, and the TCRdb table lists in-frame clones only, not all of them. Found here are 220,000 or so clones, approximately 78% of them singletons; the top ten hold about 2.5%. The chain links TRBV9 to TRBJ1-4; tentative D call: TRBD1 (6 bases). Sequenced: PBMCs. The sequence was collected from a woman between 35 and 50 years old in good health and CMV-seronegative. The CDR3 loop reads CASSGEDSPNEKLFF. Here the CDR3 DNA reads TGTGCCAGCAGCGGAGAGGACAGTCCTAATGAAAAACTGTTTTTT. Using reference TRBV9 and TRBJ1-4 for the parts outside the CDR3, the full variable domain is DSGVTQTPKHLITATGQRVTLRCSPRSGDLSVYWYQQSLDQGLQFLIQYYNGEERAKGNILERFSAQQFPDLHSELNLSSLELGDSALYFCASSGEDSPNEKLFFGSGTQLSVL.